This TCR beta chain was recorded in a study of blood T cell repertoires in COVID-19 (dated by TCRdb to 2020 to 2021). The study in broad terms: Samples covering the acute and convalescent phases of COVID-19 were provided by collaborators in the United States, Italy and Spain. A freely available public database, intended as a resource for researchers studying the immune response to SARS-CoV-2, is where the repertoires were released. HLA class I and class II types, where available, came from metadata supplied by the sample provider rather than from assay-based typing. The dataset comprised deeply sampled blood TCRbeta repertoires from subjects exposed to, actively infected with, or recovered from COVID-19. The material from the prospective study consisted of cDNA or gDNA derived from T cells, B-cell-depleted T cells, or PBMCs. The samples were drawn from two sources: the first 160 participants of the ongoing ImmuneRACE study, and over 1,000 subjects contributed by 6 global collaborators. Nearly every sample came with metadata listing a de-identified subject ID, COVID-19 status, age in years and sex.

A note on this clone: What antigen it recognizes has not been identified. The sample holds no much larger clone one base away, and base qualities are not on file.

The immunoSEQ Assay, a bias-controlled multiplex PCR, was used to amplify TCRbeta CDR3 regions from genomic DNA. On the authors' methods: The number of nucleated cells in each sample was estimated by amplification of reference gene primers within the assay. Sequence reads were collapsed and filtered to measure the absolute abundance of every unique TCRbeta CDR3 rearrangement. For each sample, productive Simpson clonality was calculated by taking the square root of Simpson's diversity index across productive rearrangements. Imported from immuneACCESS, the table was reduced by TCRdb to in-frame sequences with V and J called. These copies leave out some clones; in studies compared against another copy, an unresolved V gene accounts for under half, and the cause of the remainder is not known. The V and J calls and clone size are taken from that table; D and trimming were inferred from the DNA. This sample comprises a few hundred thousand clones, 80% of them detected only once. The ten biggest clones cover about 13% of the sample.

The cysteine opens and the phenylalanine closes a CDR3 of 14 amino acids. Only the CDR3 portion is preserved as DNA: 42 bases, with reading frame beginning at the first base. The germline V gene sets CDR1 to SNHLY and CDR2 to FYNNEI. V loses 1 base, J loses 5 bases, and the germline ends lie 11 bases apart. The full study reports these points: The quantity of clinical and demographic metadata differed by source and by participant and was supplied without curation.

Each collaborating institution followed its own protocols to collect whole blood in K2EDTA tubes. For TCRbeta analysis, collaborators shipped samples as frozen whole blood, isolated PBMCs, or DNA extracted from either of those sample types. The TCR originated in a human donor in a cohort sampled during active COVID-19. Sequencing used peripheral blood. The sequence is built from TRBV2 and TRBJ1-1; the D region possibly corresponds to TRBD1 (5 bases align). The CDR3 in this case is CASSEGRGWTEAFF. The sequenced DNA: TGTGCCAGCAGTGAAGGTAGGGGTTGGACTGAAGCTTTCTTT.